This T cell receptor beta chain was recorded in a study of shared clonotypes between healthy human individuals. The overall study: Two women and a few men aged 18 to 49 served as donors.

Repertoires were generated with immunoSEQ multiplex PCR, while TCRdb's copy carries only in-frame clones and drops some. Of about 2.1 million clones listed, just under 95% are singletons. Selected positively for CCR7 and CD45RO-negative, naive CD8 cells excluded terminally differentiated effector memory CD45RA+ cells. CDR1 and CDR2 from the germline V gene are SQVTM and ANQGSEA. The CDR3 has 14 residues. V was shortened by 1 base and J by 4 bases, with 13 bases between the two germline ends. The TCR sequence derives from a man younger than 35 in good health. Some clones in this sample may be carry-over from other donors' samples. The rearrangement uses TRBV29-1 and TRBJ1-1; D is ambiguous. Material for sequencing was naive CD8+ T cells from PBMCs. CDR3 in amino acids: CSVEVPGYGTEAFF. CDR3 in DNA: TGCAGCGTTGAAGTGCCAGGTTATGGCACTGAAGCTTTCTTT.